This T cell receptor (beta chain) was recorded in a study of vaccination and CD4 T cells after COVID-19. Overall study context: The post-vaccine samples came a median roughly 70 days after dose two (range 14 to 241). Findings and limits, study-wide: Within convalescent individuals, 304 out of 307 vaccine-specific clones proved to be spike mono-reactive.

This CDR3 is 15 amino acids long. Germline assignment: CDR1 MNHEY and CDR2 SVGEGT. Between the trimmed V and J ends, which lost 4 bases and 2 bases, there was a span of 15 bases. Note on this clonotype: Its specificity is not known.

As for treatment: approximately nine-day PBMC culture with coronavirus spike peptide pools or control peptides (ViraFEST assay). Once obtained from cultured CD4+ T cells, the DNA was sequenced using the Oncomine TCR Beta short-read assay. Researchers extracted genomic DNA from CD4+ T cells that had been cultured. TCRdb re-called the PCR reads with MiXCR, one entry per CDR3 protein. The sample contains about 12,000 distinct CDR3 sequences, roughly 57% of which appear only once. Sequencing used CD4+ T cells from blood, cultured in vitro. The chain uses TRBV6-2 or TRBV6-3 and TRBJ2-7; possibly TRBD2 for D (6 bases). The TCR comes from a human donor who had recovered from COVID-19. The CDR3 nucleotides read TGTGCCAGCAGTTGGCCGGGGGAGGCCACCTACGAGCAGTACTTC. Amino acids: CASSWPGEATYEQYF.